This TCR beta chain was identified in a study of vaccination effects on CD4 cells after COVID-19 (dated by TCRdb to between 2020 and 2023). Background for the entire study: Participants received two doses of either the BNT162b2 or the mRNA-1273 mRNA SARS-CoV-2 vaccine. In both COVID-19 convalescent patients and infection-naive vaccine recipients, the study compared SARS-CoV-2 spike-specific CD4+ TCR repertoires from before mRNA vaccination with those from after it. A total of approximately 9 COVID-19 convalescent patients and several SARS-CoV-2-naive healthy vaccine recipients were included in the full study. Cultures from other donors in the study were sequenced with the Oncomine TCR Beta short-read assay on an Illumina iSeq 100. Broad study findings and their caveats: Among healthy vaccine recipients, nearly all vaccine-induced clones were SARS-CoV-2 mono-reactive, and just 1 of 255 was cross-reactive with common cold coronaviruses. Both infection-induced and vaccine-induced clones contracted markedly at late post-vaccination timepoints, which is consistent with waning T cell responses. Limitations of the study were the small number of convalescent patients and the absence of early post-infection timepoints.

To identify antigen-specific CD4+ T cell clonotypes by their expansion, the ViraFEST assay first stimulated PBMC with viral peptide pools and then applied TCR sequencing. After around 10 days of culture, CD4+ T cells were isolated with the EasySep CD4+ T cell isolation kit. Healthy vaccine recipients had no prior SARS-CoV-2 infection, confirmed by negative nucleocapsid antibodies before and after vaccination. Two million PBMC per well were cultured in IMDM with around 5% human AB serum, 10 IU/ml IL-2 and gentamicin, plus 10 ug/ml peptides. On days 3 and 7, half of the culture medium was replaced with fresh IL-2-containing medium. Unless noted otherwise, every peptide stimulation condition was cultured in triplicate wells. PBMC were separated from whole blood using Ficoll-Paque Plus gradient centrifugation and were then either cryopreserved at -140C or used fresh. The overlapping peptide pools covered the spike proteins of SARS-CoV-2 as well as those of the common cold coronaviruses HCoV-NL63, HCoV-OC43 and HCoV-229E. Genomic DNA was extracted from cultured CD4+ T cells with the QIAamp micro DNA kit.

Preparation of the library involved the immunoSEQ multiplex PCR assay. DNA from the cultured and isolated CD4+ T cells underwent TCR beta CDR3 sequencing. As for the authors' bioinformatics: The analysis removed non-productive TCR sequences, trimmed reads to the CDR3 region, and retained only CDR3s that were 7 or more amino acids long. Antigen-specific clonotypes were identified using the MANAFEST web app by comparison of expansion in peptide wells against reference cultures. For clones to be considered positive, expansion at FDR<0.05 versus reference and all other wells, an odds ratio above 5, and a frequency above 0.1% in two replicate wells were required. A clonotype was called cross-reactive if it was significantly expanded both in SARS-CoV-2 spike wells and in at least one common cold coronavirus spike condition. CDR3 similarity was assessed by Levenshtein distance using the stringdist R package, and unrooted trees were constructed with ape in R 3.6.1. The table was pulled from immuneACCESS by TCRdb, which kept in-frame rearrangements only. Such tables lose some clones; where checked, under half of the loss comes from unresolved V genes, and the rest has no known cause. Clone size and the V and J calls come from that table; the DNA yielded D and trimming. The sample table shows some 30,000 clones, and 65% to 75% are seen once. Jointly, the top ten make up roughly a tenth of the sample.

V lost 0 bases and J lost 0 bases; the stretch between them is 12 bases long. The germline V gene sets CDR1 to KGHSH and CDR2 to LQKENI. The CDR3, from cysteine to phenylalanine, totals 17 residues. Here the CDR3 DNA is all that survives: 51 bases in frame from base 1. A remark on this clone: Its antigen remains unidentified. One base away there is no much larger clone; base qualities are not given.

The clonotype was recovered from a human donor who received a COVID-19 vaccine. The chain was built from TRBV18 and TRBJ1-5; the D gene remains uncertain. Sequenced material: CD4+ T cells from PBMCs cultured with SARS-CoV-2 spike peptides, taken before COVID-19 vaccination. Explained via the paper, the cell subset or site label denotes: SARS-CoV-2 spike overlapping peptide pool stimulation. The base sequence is TGTGCCAGCTCACCACCGGGCCAGCTTTATAGCAATCAGCCCCAGCATTTT. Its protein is CASSPPGQLYSNQPQHF. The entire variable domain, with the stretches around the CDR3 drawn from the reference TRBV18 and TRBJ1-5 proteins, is NAGVMQNPRHLVRRRGQEARLRCSPMKGHSHVYWYRQLPEEGLKFMVYLQKENIIDESGMPKERFSAEFPKEGPSILRIQQVVRGDSAAYFCASSPPGQLYSNQPQHFGDGTRLSIL.